Here is one T cell receptor (beta chain) with its context. There are 17 residues in the CDR3. CDR1 is SGHVS and CDR2 is FQNEAQ in the germline V gene. J was trimmed by 5 bases and V by 1 base; bases with no gene match: 12. This sample was taken from a study of blood T cell repertoires in COVID-19. TCRdb keeps only in-frame clones here, not all; method: immunoSEQ multiplex PCR. This table holds 150,000 to 200,000 clones, 88% found once. Participants were aged about 18 to 89 years from some 24 US areas. Cohorts were assigned according to the clinical history that participants reported. Sequenced: PBMCs or T cells enriched from blood (not recorded which). The V and J genes are TRBV7-8 and TRBJ2-5; the match to TRBD2 covers 8 bases. This clonotype originated in a woman in her forties or fifties who had recovered from COVID-19. The CDR3 loop is CASSLDIGGAGGETQYF. The DNA for the CDR3 is TGTGCCAGCAGCTTAGATATCGGGGGGGCCGGTGGTGAGACCCAGTACTTC.